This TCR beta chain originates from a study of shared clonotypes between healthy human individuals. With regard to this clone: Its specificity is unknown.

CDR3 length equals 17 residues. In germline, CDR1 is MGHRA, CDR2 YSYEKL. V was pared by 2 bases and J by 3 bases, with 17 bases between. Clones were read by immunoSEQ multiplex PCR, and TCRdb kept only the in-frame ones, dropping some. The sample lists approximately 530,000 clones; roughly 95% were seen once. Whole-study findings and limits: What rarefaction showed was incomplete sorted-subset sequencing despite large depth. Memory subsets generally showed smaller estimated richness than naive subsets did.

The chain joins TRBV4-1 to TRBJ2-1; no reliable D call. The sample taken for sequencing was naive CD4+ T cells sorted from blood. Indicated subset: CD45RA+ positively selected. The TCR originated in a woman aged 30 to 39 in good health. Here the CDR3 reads CASSQNLPAWVYNEQFF. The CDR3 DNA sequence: TGCGCCAGCAGCCAAAACCTGCCGGCTTGGGTCTACAATGAGCAGTTCTTC.